Below, 29 T cell receptor beta chains from the same sample are listed, as sequenced in a study of cytomegalovirus exposure and HLA in healthy donors. In the PCR, 60 Vbeta and 13 Jbeta primers were used. Libraries were prepared by immunoSEQ multiplex PCR; TCRdb keeps only in-frame clonotypes and omits some of them. The data hold approximately 100,000 clones, with more than 60% observed a single time. The sequenced material came from PBMCs. These receptors were collected from a woman between 18 and 29 years old in good health and CMV-seropositive.

This clone occurred once. The rearrangement links TRBV29-1 to TRBJ1-3; the D gene is possibly TRBD1 (5 bases). CDR1 is SQVTM and CDR2 is ANQGSEA in the germline V gene. This CDR3 is built from 11 residues. V lost 6 bases, J lost 2 bases, and 5 bases lay in between. CDR3 region: CSVRAGNTIYF. The CDR3 DNA follows: TGCAGCGTCAGGGCTGGAAACACCATATATTTT.

This clone showed up just once. An end of the junction does not agree with germline; a read error may underlie this. The chain uses TRBV20-1 and TRBJ2-1, with D possibly TRBD2 on 7 matching bases. CDR1 and CDR2 from the germline V gene are DFQATT and SNEGSKA (reference sequence). The CDR3 runs to 10 residues. This chain's CDR3 is CSGGGTPGVF. CDR3 coding DNA: TGCAGTGGGGGGGGCACCCCTGGCGTCTTC.

The chain employs TRBV30 and TRBJ2-3, with a tentative D call TRBD2 (5 bases). V lost 3 bases and J 7 bases, leaving 17 bases between the germline ends. Per germline, CDR1 GTSNPN and CDR2 SVGIG (reference sequence). The CDR3 contains 14 residues. CDR3 sequence (DNA): TGTGCCTGGAGCGTCGGAGGTTCCTACAATACGCAGTATTTT. The encoded protein is CAWSVGGSYNTQYF.

This clone has just a few counts. The junction differs from germline at one of its ends, possibly a read error. The chain carries TRBV9 and TRBJ2-2, with TRBD2 as a possible D gene (5 bases). In germline, CDR1 is SGDLS, CDR2 YYNGEE. The CDR3 contains 16 residues. CDR3 loop: CASSTSDWWNAGELFF. The CDR3 bases are TGTGCCAGCAGCACTAGTGACTGGTGGAACGCCGGGGAGCTGTTTTTT.

This sequence joins TRBV18 and TRBJ1-2; possibly TRBD1 for D (5 bases). Per the germline V gene, CDR1 is KGHSH and CDR2 is LQKENI. The CDR3 extends over 12 amino acids. Trimming stripped 3 bases from V and 8 bases from J, with 10 bases between. CDR3 sequence (DNA): TGTGCCAGCTCACCCAGGGAAGGCGGCTACACCTTC. Translation: CASSPREGGYTF.

This clone was recorded only once. The chain carries TRBV4-3 and TRBJ1-2, with D possibly matching TRBD1 (6 bases). V dropped 2 bases and J dropped 4 bases, with 8 bases sitting between them. The germline gives CDR1 LGHNA, CDR2 YSLEER. This CDR3 spans 13 amino acids. The CDR3 region is CASSQQGIYGYTF. The CDR3 DNA follows: TGCGCCAGCAGCCAACAGGGGATCTATGGCTACACCTTC.

The V gene is TRBV27, the J gene TRBJ2-7; possible D gene TRBD2, 6 bases. V was clipped by 2 bases and J by 4 bases, with 9 bases between them. This CDR3 region has 13 residues. Germline V gives CDR1 MNHEY, CDR2 SMNVEV (reference sequence). The CDR3: CASSLSGRYEQYF. The CDR3, as DNA: TGTGCCAGCAGTTTAAGCGGGCGGTACGAGCAGTACTTC.

Worth noting for this clone: One end of the junction varies from germline; a read error may be responsible. The rearrangement uses TRBV7-9 and TRBJ2-2; D is ambiguous. Germline values: CDR1 SEHNR, CDR2 FQNEAQ (reference sequence). The CDR3 sequence is 12 residues long. CDR3 sequence: CSSSPNTGELFF. The CDR3 nucleotides are TGTTCCAGCAGCCCTAACACCGGGGAGCTGTTTTTT. Filled out from reference TRBV7-9 and TRBJ2-2, the complete variable domain reads DTGVSQNPRHKITKRGQNVTFRCDPISEHNRLYWYRQTLGQGPEFLTYFQNEAQLEKSRLLSDRFSAERPKGSFSTLEIQRTEQGDSAMYLCSSSPNTGELFFGEGSRLTVL.

This clone came up a few times. The chain has TRBV5-6 and TRBJ1-2, with D possibly matching TRBD1 (5 bases). V was shortened by 2 bases and J by 5 bases, with 25 bases between the two germline ends. The CDR3 contains 18 residues. Germline lookup yields CDR1 SGHDT and CDR2 YYEEEE. CDR3 region: CASSFLAGTGRPTYGYTF. CDR3 sequence (DNA): TGTGCCAGCAGCTTTCTGGCGGGGACGGGCCGGCCCACTTATGGCTACACCTTC.

The chain combines TRBV9 with TRBJ2-1; no firm D call. Germline-derived CDR1 and CDR2 are SGDLS and YYNGEE. This CDR3 is 12 amino acids long. V was clipped by 0 bases and J by 8 bases, with 6 bases between them. The DNA for the CDR3 is TGTGCCAGCAGCGTAGCGCAGGATGAGCAGTTCTTC. Protein product: CASSVAQDEQFF.

Only a few counts were recorded for this clone. This sequence joins TRBV7-9 and TRBJ2-5, with TRBD2 matching over 10 bases. The CDR3 sequence is 15 residues long. Germline CDR1 is SEHNR and CDR2 is FQNEAQ (reference sequence). V shed 5 bases and J 2 bases; nucleotides not matched to a gene: 5. CDR3 sequence reads: CASSQGLAPQETQYF. CDR3 nucleotides: TGTGCCAGCAGCCAGGGACTAGCGCCTCAAGAGACCCAGTACTTC.

There are a few counts of this clone. J is TRBJ1-5 and V is TRBV6-6, with 7 bases that match TRBD1. The CDR3 is 15 residues long. The trim removed 6 bases at V and 0 bases at J, leaving 5 bases unmatched. CDR1 MNHNY and CDR2 SVGAGI come from the germline V gene (reference sequence). In DNA form, the CDR3 reads TGTGCCAGCAGCCTAACAGGGGATAGCAATCAGCCCCAGCATTTT. Residues: CASSLTGDSNQPQHF.

The chain employs TRBV6-5 and TRBJ1-2; D remains ambiguous. Germline loops: CDR1 MNHEY, CDR2 SVGAGI. V was trimmed by 5 bases and J by 2 bases, leaving 9 bases between them. The CDR3 is made up of 13 amino acids. The CDR3 spells CASSGHSNYGYTF. In nucleotides, the CDR3 is TGTGCCAGCAGTGGGCACAGCAACTATGGCTACACCTTC.

The rearrangement links TRBV27 to TRBJ1-1, with TRBD1 as a possible D gene (5 bases). Between the trimmed V and J ends, which lost 7 bases and 2 bases, there was a span of 11 bases. The CDR3 contains 13 residues. Germline V lookup: CDR1 MNHEY, CDR2 SMNVEV (reference sequence). The CDR3 DNA is TGTGCCAGCAACGACAGTAAAAACACTGAAGCTTTCTTT. It codes for CASNDSKNTEAFF.

The J gene is TRBJ1-1, the V gene TRBV25-1; D gene uncertain. V was cut by 1 base and J by 10 bases, with 16 bases left in between. The CDR3 contains 14 residues. Germline-derived CDR1 and CDR2 are MGHDK and SYGVNS. The CDR3 DNA follows: TGTGCCAGCAGTGAATCCCGGGGAGGGTCCGGAGCTTTCTTT. It codes for CASSESRGGSGAFF.

A note on this clone: The junction departs from the called germline gene at one end, perhaps through a read error. V usage is TRBV6-1 and J usage is TRBJ2-5; 7 bases line up with TRBD2. The last part of the DNA fits TRBJ2-7 better; the J call may be wrong. The CDR3 consists of 16 residues. The germline CDR1 and CDR2 sequences are MNHNS and SASEGT. The CDR3 loop is CASSEDGRASSNEQYF. The CDR3 DNA reads as TGTGCCAGCAGTGAAGATGGGAGGGCCTCCTCCAACGAGCAGTACTTC.

This clone was detected once. The chain employs TRBV20-1 and TRBJ2-5; D ambiguous. Germline CDR1 reads DFQATT; CDR2 reads SNEGSKA (reference sequence). The V end was cut by 6 bases, the J end by 0 bases, with 5 bases between. The CDR3 is made up of 11 amino acids. The CDR3 here is CSALDQETQYF. Written as DNA, the CDR3 is TGCAGTGCACTGGACCAAGAGACCCAGTACTTC.

The chain links TRBV5-4 to TRBJ2-3; 8 bases agree with TRBD1. V was clipped by 5 bases and J by 3 bases; unmatched bases: 2. The CDR3 covers 13 residues. Germline CDR1 SGHNT, CDR2 YYREEE (reference sequence). CDR3 in amino acids: CASSGQGTDTQYF. CDR3 DNA: TGTGCCAGCAGTGGACAGGGAACAGATACGCAGTATTTT.

In this sample, this clone turned up a few times. The chain couples TRBV7-9 to TRBJ2-7; D is possibly TRBD2 (5 bases). Between the trimmed V and J ends, which lost 2 bases and 1 base, there was a span of 9 bases. The CDR3 has 14 residues. Germline CDR1 is SEHNR and CDR2 is FQNEAQ (reference sequence). The CDR3 DNA reads as TGTGCCAGCAGCTTAAGCGGCAGATCCTACGAGCAGTACTTC. This gives the protein CASSLSGRSYEQYF.

The chain has TRBV9 and TRBJ2-7, with a weak D call TRBD1 (5 bases). Trimming left V 1 base short and J 3 bases short, with 14 bases between. Per germline, CDR1 SGDLS and CDR2 YYNGEE. The CDR3 totals 15 residues. This CDR3 is CASSVLEGAYYEQYF. The DNA for the CDR3 is TGTGCCAGCAGCGTACTCGAAGGGGCTTACTACGAGCAGTACTTC.

The rearrangement joins TRBV5-1 to TRBJ1-1; tentative D call: TRBD1 (6 bases). This CDR3 is 14 amino acids long. V was pared by 1 base and J by 4 bases, with 11 bases between. Germline V gene data show CDR1 as SGHRS and CDR2 as YFSETQ. The CDR3 loop reads CASSLSGVATEAFF. DNA of the CDR3: TGCGCCAGCAGCTTGTCAGGGGTGGCCACTGAAGCTTTCTTT.

The chain is built from TRBV9 and TRBJ2-3; D gene ambiguous. The CDR3 contains 15 residues. Germline V CDR1 and CDR2: SGDLS, YYNGEE. Trimming cost V 0 bases and J 1 base, with 9 bases left between them. This CDR3 reads CASSVGAQRTDTQYF. The CDR3 bases are TGTGCCAGCAGCGTAGGGGCTCAGCGCACAGATACGCAGTATTTT.

This clone has a handful of counts. The chain uses TRBV25-1 and TRBJ1-2; 9 positions agree with TRBD1. Losses at the gene ends were 5 bases for V and 8 bases for J; bases not matched to a gene: 9. Germline V lookup: CDR1 MGHDK, CDR2 SYGVNS. The CDR3 totals 14 residues. The DNA for the CDR3 is TGTGCCAGCAGTAAACAGGGGGCGATTAGCGGCTACACCTTC. The encoded protein is CASSKQGAISGYTF.

The chain joins TRBV9 to TRBJ2-1; 9 bases align to TRBD2. CDR3 length: 15 residues. Losses at the gene ends were 3 bases for V and 5 bases for J; bases not matched to a gene: 6. Germline CDR1 reads SGDLS; CDR2 reads YYNGEE. CDR3 coding DNA: TGTGCCAGCAGCGGACCTGGACTAGCGAACAATGAGCAGTTCTTC. It codes for CASSGPGLANNEQFF.

The chain uses TRBV7-2 and TRBJ2-3, with 9 bases lining up with TRBD1. J gave up 1 base and V 4 bases, and 9 bases lay outside the gene matches. The CDR3 length is 17 residues. CDR1 and CDR2 (germline): SGHTA, FQGNSA. CDR3 bases: TGTGCCAGCAGCTCAACCACAGGGGGCGGTGGCACAGATACGCAGTATTTT. Translating gives CASSSTTGGGGTDTQYF.

This clone was found once. The chain employs TRBV19 and TRBJ1-1; a possible D gene is TRBD1 (6 bases). The CDR3 runs to 14 residues. The ends were cut back, 6 bases at V and 0 bases at J, with 11 bases in the middle. The germline V gene encodes CDR1 LNHDA and CDR2 SQIVND (reference sequence). The CDR3 bases are TGTGCCAGTAGCGGACAGCACATGAACACTGAAGCTTTCTTT. This codes for CASSGQHMNTEAFF.

This chain connects TRBV21-1 to TRBJ2-5; TRBD1 reflects the table's D call only, with no check against the DNA. TRBV21-1 represents a pseudogene. The CDR3 sequence is 15 residues long. CDR3 DNA: TGTGCCAGCAGCAAACCTGACAGGGGCATGGAGACCCAGTACTTC. Its protein product is CASSKPDRGMETQYF.

This clone is termed medium-sized (0.01 to 0.1%). V is TRBV23-1 and J is TRBJ2-1; D is possibly TRBD2 (6 bases). Being an ORF, TRBV23-1 has a function that is uncertain. The CDR3 has 17 amino acids. V gave up 0 bases and J gave up 3 bases, with 15 bases separating them. As DNA, the CDR3 is TGCGCCAGCAGTCAATCTGCAGGCGGGAAGGTCTACAATGAGCAGTTCTTC. Residues: CASSQSAGGKVYNEQFF.

The chain is built from TRBV5-4 and TRBJ1-1, with a weak D call TRBD1 (5 bases). Germline lookup yields CDR1 SGHNT and CDR2 YYREEE (reference sequence). The CDR3 is made up of 15 amino acids. V shed 5 bases and J shed 0 bases, with 14 bases lying between them. This CDR3 is CASRTSGLMNTEAFF. CDR3 DNA: TGTGCCAGCAGAACATCGGGACTAATGAACACTGAAGCTTTCTTT.